A single sample is the source of the 18 T cell receptor beta chains below, sequenced in a study of technical replicates of blood from a few donors. The table came from immunoSEQ multiplex PCR; TCRdb's copy has only in-frame clones and leaves some out. The sample yields 95,000 or so clones, roughly 95% seen once. What was sequenced was T cells isolated from PBMCs. These receptors originate from a human donor in good health.

The gene calls are TRBV6-5 and TRBJ1-2; no definite D call. The V gene's germline CDR1 is MNHEY and CDR2 SVGAGI. There are 13 residues in the CDR3. Trimming stripped 2 bases from V and 7 bases from J, with 11 bases between. This chain's CDR3 is CASSYGREGGYTF. The CDR3, as DNA: TGTGCCAGCAGTTACGGGAGGGAGGGTGGCTACACCTTC.

The chain employs TRBV19 and TRBJ2-2; possibly TRBD1 for D (6 bases). This CDR3 contains 13 residues. With 8 bases removed from V and 8 bases from J, the gap between germline ends came to 15 bases. Germline CDR1 and CDR2: LNHDA and SQIVND (reference sequence). The CDR3 sequence: CASGDIAAGELFF. The CDR3 DNA reads TGTGCCAGTGGGGACATCGCGGCGGGGGAGCTGTTTTTT.

The chain couples TRBV5-8 to TRBJ2-2, with D perhaps TRBD2 (6 bases). CDR1 SGHTS and CDR2 YDEGEE come from the germline V gene. The V end lost 1 base, the J end lost 0 bases, and 19 bases lay between the germline ends. This CDR3 is 19 amino acids long. CDR3 DNA: TGTGCCAGCAGCTTGTCGCGCGGGGATATAGCTACGAACACCGGGGAGCTGTTTTTT. This translates into CASSLSRGDIATNTGELFF.

The chain has TRBV11-3 and TRBJ1-1; unclear D gene. Germline-derived CDR1 and CDR2 are SGHNT and YENEEA. With 3 bases removed from V and 4 bases from J, the gap between germline ends came to 12 bases. The CDR3 is 14 amino acids. This CDR3 is CASSFGHMSTEAFF. Here the CDR3 DNA reads TGTGCCAGCAGCTTTGGTCATATGAGCACTGAAGCTTTCTTT.

This chain links TRBV19 with TRBJ2-7; 9 nucleotides line up with TRBD1. V shed 5 bases, J shed 3 bases, and the junction held 11 bases outside the gene matches. The CDR3 totals 16 residues. Germline assignment: CDR1 LNHDA and CDR2 SQIVND (reference sequence). CDR3 nucleotides: TGTGCCAGTAGTTATACCTCGGGACAGGGTTTCTACGAGCAGTACTTC. It yields the protein CASSYTSGQGFYEQYF.

This clone turned up a few times. The chain uses TRBV2 and TRBJ2-7; D gene uncertain. From germline, CDR1 is SNHLY and CDR2 FYNNEI. The CDR3 totals 13 residues. Trimming took off 4 bases at V and 5 bases at J, with 12 bases between the two ends. This chain's CDR3 is CASSGDTSHEQYF. The CDR3 DNA follows: TGTGCCAGCAGTGGAGACACTTCCCACGAGCAGTACTTC.

The rearrangement links TRBV7-2 to TRBJ2-7; no clear D gene. V dropped 1 base and J dropped 1 base, with 5 bases sitting between them. CDR1 SGHTA and CDR2 FQGNSA come from the germline V gene. This CDR3 region has 13 residues. DNA for the CDR3: TGTGCCAGCAGCTTAGATTTATCCTACGAGCAGTACTTC. Protein: CASSLDLSYEQYF.

V and J are TRBV5-8 and TRBJ1-3; 8 nucleotides agree with TRBD1. The CDR3 covers 15 residues. J gave up 3 bases and V 1 base, and 3 bases lay outside the gene matches. Germline CDR1 and CDR2: SGHTS and YDEGEE. DNA of the CDR3: TGTGCCAGCAGCTTGCAGACAGGGGTTGGAAACACCATATATTTT. This gives the protein CASSLQTGVGNTIYF.

V usage is TRBV7-2 and J usage is TRBJ1-4, with 10 bases aligning to TRBD1. J gave up 8 bases and V 6 bases, and 12 bases lay outside the gene matches. This CDR3 is built from 16 residues. CDR1 and CDR2 (germline): SGHTA, FQGNSA. The CDR3 coding sequence is TGTGCCAGCAGATCTGAGGGACAGGGGATTAGGGAAAAACTGTTTTTT. It encodes CASRSEGQGIREKLFF.

This clone is classed as medium-sized (0.01 to 0.1%). The genes are TRBV20-1 and TRBJ1-3; unclear D gene. CDR1 DFQATT and CDR2 SNEGSKA come from the germline V gene (reference sequence). The CDR3 totals 11 residues. The CDR3 loop reads CSAKRGNTIYF. CDR3 DNA: TGCAGCGCGAAACGGGGAAACACCATATATTTT.

The chain carries TRBV7-2 and TRBJ1-1; TRBD1 might be the D (5 bases). Per germline, CDR1 SGHTA and CDR2 FQGNSA. V gave up 4 bases and J gave up 8 bases, with 11 bases separating them. This CDR3 has 12 residues. CDR3 sequence reads: CASSSWTLEAFF. As DNA, the CDR3 is TGTGCCAGCAGCTCCTGGACACTAGAAGCTTTCTTT.

This sequence joins TRBV25-1 and TRBJ1-1; 8 nucleotides line up with TRBD1. The V gene's germline CDR1 is MGHDK and CDR2 SYGVNS. The CDR3 extends over 12 amino acids. V shed 6 bases, J shed 7 bases, and the junction held 4 bases outside the gene matches. The CDR3 bases are TGTGCCAGCAGAATTACAGGGGGTGAAGCTTTCTTT. Its translation: CASRITGGEAFF. The variable domain in full, with the rest retrieved from reference TRBV25-1 and TRBJ1-1, is EADIYQTPRYLVIGTGKKITLECSQTMGHDKMYWYQQDPGMELHLIHYSYGVNSTEKGDLSSESTVSRIRTEHFPLTLESARPSHTSQYLCASRITGGEAFFGQGTRLTVV.

The chain has TRBV9 and TRBJ2-1; 8 nucleotides agree with TRBD2. The CDR3 has 14 amino acids. Germline V gene lookup returns CDR1 SGDLS and CDR2 YYNGEE. The ends lost 3 bases at V and 5 bases at J; junction bases unmatched: 4. The chain's CDR3 is CASSGSGRDNEQFF. The CDR3 nucleotides are TGTGCCAGCAGCGGAAGCGGGAGAGACAATGAGCAGTTCTTC.

This rearrangement joins TRBV6-5 to TRBJ2-7; 7 bases match TRBD1. Trimming cost V 7 bases and J 4 bases; bases outside gene matches: 1. Germline V lookup: CDR1 MNHEY, CDR2 SVGAGI. The CDR3 length is 11 residues. CDR3 amino acids: CASTGGYEQYF. The CDR3 region has the DNA TGTGCCAGCACAGGGGGATACGAGCAGTACTTC.

CDR3 DNA sequence: TGTGCCAGTACTAGGGCGAGATCGTCCCTGAACACTGAAGCTTTCTTT. It translates to CASTRARSSLNTEAFF. The rearrangement joins TRBV10-3 to TRBJ1-1, with no clear D. Trimming cost V 10 bases and J 0 bases, with 21 bases left between them. Germline V gives CDR1 ENHRY, CDR2 SYGVKD. This CDR3 comprises 16 residues.

The V gene is TRBV29-1, the J gene TRBJ1-2, with D possibly matching TRBD1 (6 bases). Germline lookup yields CDR1 SQVTM and CDR2 ANQGSEA. There are 12 residues in the CDR3. CDR3 residues: CTANRVLYGYTF. The CDR3 DNA sequence: TGCACAGCAAACAGGGTCCTTTATGGCTACACCTTC.

The CDR3 reads CASSIDPIEQYF. CDR3 nucleotides: TGTGCCAGTAGTATAGACCCCATCGAGCAGTACTTC. The chain combines TRBV19 with TRBJ2-7; D is ambiguous. The CDR3 is 12 amino acids. The germline CDR1 and CDR2 sequences are LNHDA and SQIVND (reference sequence). V was shortened by 0 bases and J by 6 bases, with 6 bases between the two germline ends.

The chain links TRBV28 to TRBJ1-5; maybe TRBD1 (5 bases). CDR1 and CDR2 from the germline V gene are MDHEN and SYDVKM. With 11 bases removed from V and 0 bases from J, the gap between germline ends came to 14 bases. This CDR3 is 14 amino acids long. The CDR3 region has the DNA TGTGCCTCCAGGGTGGGTTATAGCAATCAGCCCCAGCATTTT. The encoded protein is CASRVGYSNQPQHF.